Sequencing of this T cell receptor beta chain was carried out in a study of T cells in pancreatic ductal adenocarcinoma. The selected patients with pancreatic ductal adenocarcinoma had surgery but no neoadjuvant therapy. General study results and limits: No significant tumor-blood clonality difference; means were about 0.12 and 0.073.

As for this clone: Its antigen is undetermined.

Clones were sequenced by immunoSEQ multiplex PCR, and TCRdb holds only the in-frame ones, with some missing. The data show more than 85,000 clones, 90% to 95% seen once. This TCR was recovered from a human donor with pancreatic ductal adenocarcinoma. Sequenced input: PBMCs.

The CDR3 bases are TGCGCCAGCAGCCAAGATCCCCTAGCGGGAGGGTTGAGCACCGGGGAGCTGTTTTTT. Protein sequence: CASSQDPLAGGLSTGELFF. V gene TRBV4-3 combines with J gene TRBJ2-2, with TRBD2 identical over 12 bases. Germline CDR1 LGHNA, CDR2 YSLEER. The CDR3 is 19 residues long. V lost 0 bases, J lost 4 bases, and 9 bases stayed unmatched.